What follows are 19 T cell receptor beta chains derived from one specimen sequenced in a study of cytomegalovirus exposure and HLA in healthy donors. Only in-frame clones appear in the TCRdb table, and some are missing; sequencing was by immunoSEQ multiplex PCR. The sample contains 150,000 to 200,000 clones, around four fifths of which appear only once. The sequencing input was PBMCs. The receptors were gathered from a man under 40 in good health and CMV-seropositive.

The chain couples TRBV29-1 to TRBJ2-2; D may be TRBD2 (5 bases). Germline V gene lookup returns CDR1 SQVTM and CDR2 ANQGSEA. The CDR3 extends over 14 amino acids. V was cut by 4 bases and J by 4 bases, with 13 bases left in between. The CDR3 sequence is CSVVDWNVTGELFF. CDR3 nucleotide sequence: TGCAGCGTTGTGGACTGGAACGTCACCGGGGAGCTGTTTTTT.

The rearrangement joins TRBV6-5 to TRBJ1-4; D is perhaps TRBD1 (5 bases). Germline V gene sequence: CDR1 MNHEY, CDR2 SVGAGI. The CDR3 runs to 14 residues. V gave up 2 bases and J gave up 8 bases, with 12 bases separating them. The CDR3 nucleotides are TGTGCCAGCAGTTACGCCTTGGGGGGGGAAAAACTGTTTTTT. Its translation is CASSYALGGEKLFF.

The chain has TRBV19 and TRBJ1-2, with D unclear. Germline V gene sequence: CDR1 LNHDA, CDR2 SQIVND (reference sequence). The CDR3 covers 16 residues. V dropped 5 bases and J dropped 4 bases, with 20 bases sitting between them. The CDR3 bases are TGTGCCAGTAGTGCAACCGTCCGGACGGGATTCTATGGCTACACCTTC. The encoded protein is CASSATVRTGFYGYTF.

This clone has a single count. The chain employs TRBV4-3 and TRBJ1-1; no firm D call. V lost 0 bases and J lost 10, with 12 bases in between. The CDR3 covers 13 residues. CDR1 is LGHNA, CDR2 YSLEER, per germline. Here the CDR3 reads CASSQEVWAAAFF. In nucleotides, the CDR3 is TGCGCCAGCAGCCAAGAGGTATGGGCCGCAGCTTTCTTT.

CDR3 nucleotides: TGTGCCAGCAGCTTGACACAGGGGAGCTCCTATAATTCACCCCTCCACTTT. Translated: CASSLTQGSSYNSPLHF. The chain is built from TRBV5-5 and TRBJ1-6, with TRBD1 matching 7 bases. The trim removed 1 base at V and 0 bases at J, leaving 4 bases unmatched. CDR1 is SGHKS and CDR2 is YYEKEE in the germline V gene (reference sequence). The length of the CDR3 is 17 residues.

V and J are TRBV10-3 and TRBJ1-2; unclear D gene. Trimming removed 10 bases at V and 5 bases at J, with 14 bases between. The CDR3 is 12 residues long. Germline-derived CDR1 and CDR2 are ENHRY and SYGVKD. The CDR3 bases are TGTGCCACCCGGCCTGAGGGTTATGGCTACACCTTC. Its protein product is CATRPEGYGYTF.

V and J are TRBV20-1 and TRBJ1-4; TRBD1 agrees at 7 bases. Trimming at V came to 3 bases and at J to 14 bases, leaving 6 bases not matched to a gene. Germline assignment: CDR1 DFQATT and CDR2 SNEGSKA (reference sequence). The CDR3 length is 11 residues. In DNA form, the CDR3 reads TGCAGTGCTAGCCGACAGGGCGGGCTGTTTTTT. This translates into CSASRQGGLFF.

In this sample, this clone turned up once. The chain recombines TRBV6-6 with TRBJ1-1; D may be TRBD1 (6 bases). The V gene lost 6 bases and the J gene lost 12 bases, with 23 bases spanning the gap. CDR3 size: 14 residues. CDR1 MNHNY and CDR2 SVGAGI come from the germline V gene (reference sequence). The CDR3 DNA reads as TGTGCCAGCAGCCCTCGACTCGACAGGCGCGAAACTTTCTTT. This translates into CASSPRLDRRETFF.

CDR3 coding DNA: TGTGCCAGCAGTTTCACGGTTAGACAGGGTTGGGGGAAGACTGAAGCTTTCTTT. It encodes CASSFTVRQGWGKTEAFF. The V gene is TRBV27, the J gene TRBJ1-1; TRBD1 aligns across 7 bases. The CDR3 runs to 18 residues. V dropped 3 bases and J dropped 5; count of bases not matched to a gene: 18. CDR1 is MNHEY, CDR2 SMNVEV, per germline (reference sequence).

This clone was recorded a few times. J is TRBJ1-6 and V is TRBV7-6; perhaps TRBD1 as D (5 bases). The CDR3 is 14 amino acids. Trimming pared 6 bases from V and 7 bases from J, leaving 13 bases between. Germline V gene data show CDR1 as SGHVS and CDR2 as FNYEAQ. CDR3 residues: CASSPARANSPLHF. DNA for the CDR3: TGTGCCAGCAGTCCCGCCAGGGCGAATTCACCCCTCCACTTT. The variable domain in full, completed from reference TRBV7-6 and TRBJ1-6, reads GAGVSQSPRYKVTKRGQDVALRCDPISGHVSLYWYRQALGQGPEFLTYFNYEAQQDKSGLPNDRFSAERPEGSISTLTIQRTEQRDSAMYRCASSPARANSPLHFGNGTRLTVT.

The V and J genes are TRBV30 and TRBJ1-1, with TRBD1 identical over 9 bases. Losses at the gene ends were 0 bases for V and 1 base for J; bases not matched to a gene: 6. The CDR3 covers 16 residues. Germline V gives CDR1 GTSNPN, CDR2 SVGIG (reference sequence). The DNA for the CDR3 is TGTGCCTGGAGTGTACCTTCGGGACAGGGGAACACTGAAGCTTTCTTT. Its protein is CAWSVPSGQGNTEAFF. The complete variable domain, with remaining parts taken from reference TRBV30 and TRBJ1-1, reads SQTIHQWPATLVQPVGSPLSLECTVEGTSNPNLYWYRQAAGRGLQLLFYSVGIGQISSEVPQNLSASRPQDRQFILSSKKLLLSDSGFYLCAWSVPSGQGNTEAFFGQGTRLTVV.

The rearrangement links TRBV6-1 to TRBJ2-3; tentatively, D is TRBD1 (6 bases). Germline CDR1 reads MNHNS; CDR2 reads SASEGT. Trimming took 2 bases from V and 10 from J, leaving 19 bases between them. This CDR3 comprises 15 residues. Here the CDR3 DNA reads TGTGCCAGCAGTGAACAGGTGACAGGTCTTGCGCCGCAGTATTTT. This gives the protein CASSEQVTGLAPQYF.

V and J are TRBV29-1 and TRBJ2-3, with 7 bases matching TRBD1. The trim removed 5 bases at V and 2 bases at J, leaving 7 bases unmatched. Germline CDR1 SQVTM, CDR2 ANQGSEA. The CDR3 extends over 14 amino acids. CDR3 DNA: TGCAGCGTTTCCCGGGACAGATACACAGATACGCAGTATTTT. Its protein is CSVSRDRYTDTQYF.

This clone has just a few counts. The CDR3 reads CASSLNGRGRVLTF. The CDR3 region has the DNA TGTGCCAGCAGCTTGAACGGGAGGGGACGGGTCCTGACTTTC. The chain employs TRBV5-6 and TRBJ2-6; 8 bases are shared with TRBD2. Per the germline V gene, CDR1 is SGHDT and CDR2 is YYEEEE. The CDR3 spans 14 residues. Trimming cost V 1 base and J 13 bases; bases outside gene matches: 7.

The chain uses TRBV5-6 and TRBJ1-5; the D gene is possibly TRBD1 (6 bases). V was shortened by 1 base and J by 4 bases, with 21 bases between the two germline ends. CDR3 length: 18 amino acids. The germline gives CDR1 SGHDT, CDR2 YYEEEE. The CDR3 region is CASSLWGGQGRLNQPQHF. CDR3 coding DNA: TGTGCCAGCAGCTTGTGGGGGGGCCAGGGTCGCCTAAATCAGCCCCAGCATTTT.

This clone has just one count. The V and J genes are TRBV7-9 and TRBJ2-7, with D maybe TRBD1 (5 bases). The CDR3 has 14 amino acids. Germline V gene data show CDR1 as SEHNR and CDR2 as FQNEAQ (reference sequence). Trimming removed 5 bases from V and 2 bases from J, with 13 bases in between. As DNA, the CDR3 is TGTGCCAGCAGCCGACCGGTGGGGCCCTACGAGCAGTACTTC. It yields the protein CASSRPVGPYEQYF.

The gene calls are TRBV7-2 and TRBJ2-5; 15 nucleotides align to TRBD2. The CDR3 runs 15 residues. Germline-derived CDR1 and CDR2 are SGHTA and FQGNSA. V gave up 5 bases and J gave up 6 bases; unmatched junction bases: 4. CDR3 nucleotides: TGTGCCAGCAGCGAGGGACTAGCGGGGGGTCAGACCCAGTACTTC. Translation gives CASSEGLAGGQTQYF.

The CDR3 DNA reads TGTGCCAGCAGTGTTGGACAGGGGGGGGAGACCCAGTACTTC. Translated: CASSVGQGGETQYF. The rearrangement uses TRBV6-1 and TRBJ2-5, with 10 bases that match TRBD1. Losses at the gene ends were 4 bases for V and 5 bases for J; bases not matched to a gene: 4. The CDR3 loop spans 14 amino acids. The germline V gene encodes CDR1 MNHNS and CDR2 SASEGT.

The chain has TRBV5-6 and TRBJ1-2; possibly TRBD1 for D (6 bases). Trimming removed 1 base at V and 5 bases at J, with 24 bases between. The CDR3 has 18 residues. Germline V gene lookup returns CDR1 SGHDT and CDR2 YYEEEE. DNA of the CDR3: TGTGCCAGCAGCTTGTCGACTTGGTCCCGACAGGCAGAATATGGCTACACCTTC. Its translation is CASSLSTWSRQAEYGYTF.